These T cell receptor beta chains were read from a single sample in a study of beta chain features in type 1 diabetes. Sequenced by immunoSEQ multiplex PCR; TCRdb stores in-frame clones only, minus some. The sample shows 120,000 to 150,000 clones, 13% of them seen only once. Sequenced: central memory CD4+ T cells from blood. The receptors were sampled from a man younger than 35 with type 1 diabetes. CDR3s include the opening cysteine and the closing phenylalanine or tryptophan. D genes are given only for firm matches. Clone size is given for some rows only: seen once, a few or many times, or a class if the clone is expanded.

j_gene	v_gene	abundance	d_gene	len	CDR3aa	CDR3nt
TRBJ2-5	TRBV9	NA	NA	12	CASSVGSETQYF	TGTGCCAGCAGCGTAGGTTCAGAGACCCAGTACTTC
TRBJ2-3	TRBV10-1	NA	TRBD2	14	CASSEALAVDTQYF	TGCGCCAGCAGTGAGGCCCTAGCGGTAGATACGCAGTATTTT
TRBJ1-2	TRBV6-4	NA	TRBD1	15	CASSELPGTASGYTF	TGTGCCAGCAGTGAATTGCCCGGGACAGCAAGTGGCTACACCTTC
TRBJ2-1	TRBV2	NA	NA	12	CASSAPPQEQFF	TGTGCCAGCAGCGCCCCCCCCCAGGAGCAGTTCTTC
TRBJ2-1	TRBV7-7	few	TRBD1	15	CASSTGTDLANEQFF	TGTGCCAGCAGCACAGGGACAGACCTAGCCAATGAGCAGTTCTTC
TRBJ1-2	TRBV28	few	NA	15	CASRGPGPGDYGYTF	TGTGCCAGCAGGGGCCCTGGACCGGGGGACTATGGCTACACCTTC
TRBJ2-2	TRBV30	NA	NA	14	CAWSQDPNTGELFF	TGTGCCTGGAGCCAAGACCCGAACACCGGGGAGCTGTTTTTT
TRBJ1-5	TRBV7-6	NA	NA	14	CASSQGHQNQPQHF	TGTGCCAGCAGCCAGGGACACCAAAATCAGCCCCAGCATTTT
TRBJ1-1	TRBV7-9	few	NA	15	CASSLGGNLGGEAFF	TGTGCCAGCAGCTTAGGAGGGAACCTTGGCGGTGAAGCTTTCTTT
TRBJ2-7	TRBV28	few	NA	12	CASSLAQEKQYF	TGTGCCAGCAGTCTTGCACAGGAGAAGCAGTACTTC
TRBJ2-3	TRBV10-3	few	NA	16	CAISGSWVRYTDTQYF	TGTGCCATCAGTGGCTCCTGGGTGAGGTACACAGATACGCAGTATTTT
TRBJ1-3	TRBV5-6	NA	TRBD1	16	CASSVWDSFTGNTIYF	TGTGCCAGCAGCGTATGGGACAGCTTCACTGGAAACACCATATATTTT
TRBJ1-2	TRBV6-5	NA	NA	15	CASSYSRQGAAGYTF	TGTGCCAGCAGTTACTCGCGCCAGGGCGCCGCTGGCTACACCTTC
TRBJ2-1	TRBV28	few	TRBD1	14	CASTPGQGHNEQFF	TGTGCCAGCACCCCCGGACAGGGCCACAATGAGCAGTTCTTC
TRBJ1-5	TRBV28	NA	TRBD1	14	CASSSGQGGQPQHF	TGTGCCAGCAGTTCTGGACAGGGCGGACAGCCCCAGCATTTT
TRBJ2-1	TRBV4-1	NA	TRBD2	15	CASSLNLAGDNEQFF	TGCGCCAGCAGCTTAAACCTAGCGGGGGACAATGAGCAGTTCTTC
TRBJ2-4	TRBV19	NA	NA	16	CASTHDPTLGVNIQYF	TGTGCCAGTACCCATGACCCCACCCTTGGGGTAAACATTCAGTACTTC
TRBJ2-5	TRBV7-2	few	TRBD1	14	CASTPTTGEETQYF	TGTGCCAGCACCCCTACGACAGGGGAAGAGACCCAGTACTTC
TRBJ2-6	TRBV5-1	NA	NA	16	CASSLSGIPGANVLTF	TGCGCCAGCAGCTTGTCGGGGATCCCTGGGGCCAACGTCCTGACTTTC
TRBJ2-6	TRBV6-1	few	NA	16	CASCEQYNSGANVLTF	TGTGCCAGCTGTGAGCAGTATAACTCTGGGGCCAACGTCCTGACTTTC
TRBJ1-1	TRBV30	many	NA	13	CAWCRTGNTEAFF	TGTGCCTGGTGTCGCACGGGGAACACTGAAGCTTTCTTT
TRBJ2-7	TRBV18	few	TRBD2	16	CASSPPRGASGGEQYF	TGTGCCAGCTCACCTCCGCGTGGCGCTAGCGGGGGCGAGCAGTACTTC
TRBJ1-3	TRBV30	NA	NA	14	CAWSVRGIGNTIYF	TGTGCCTGGAGTGTACGGGGTATAGGAAACACCATATATTTT
TRBJ2-3	TRBV4-1	few	TRBD1	16	CASSQTGTGGADTQYF	TGCGCCAGCAGCCAAACCGGGACAGGGGGTGCAGATACGCAGTATTTT
TRBJ1-3	TRBV7-6	NA	NA	13	CASSQDTGNTIYF	TGTGCCAGCAGCCAGGACACTGGAAACACCATATATTTT
TRBJ2-1	TRBV18	few	NA	13	CASSPRRDNEQFF	TGTGCCAGCTCACCACGGCGGGACAATGAGCAGTTCTTC
TRBJ1-1	TRBV5-6	NA	NA	13	CASRWRKNTEAFF	TGTGCCAGCAGATGGCGAAAGAACACTGAAGCTTTCTTT
TRBJ1-1	TRBV21-1	few	NA	10	CASSKTEAFF	TGTGCCAGCAGCAAAACTGAAGCTTTCTTT
TRBJ1-3	TRBV25-1	few	NA	17	CASSELTYGASGNTIYF	TGTGCCAGCAGTGAACTAACCTATGGGGCCTCTGGAAACACCATATATTTT
TRBJ2-4	TRBV7-6	many	NA	14	CASSSLTGGNIQYF	TGTGCCAGCAGCTCACTGACCGGGGGAAACATTCAGTACTTC
TRBJ2-7	TRBV7-9	few	NA	14	CASSPSLYPYEQYF	TGTGCCAGCAGCCCATCATTATACCCCTACGAGCAGTACTTC
TRBJ1-2	TRBV7-2	few	TRBD1	14	CASSIGQGADGYTF	TGTGCCAGCAGCATAGGACAGGGGGCAGATGGCTACACCTTC